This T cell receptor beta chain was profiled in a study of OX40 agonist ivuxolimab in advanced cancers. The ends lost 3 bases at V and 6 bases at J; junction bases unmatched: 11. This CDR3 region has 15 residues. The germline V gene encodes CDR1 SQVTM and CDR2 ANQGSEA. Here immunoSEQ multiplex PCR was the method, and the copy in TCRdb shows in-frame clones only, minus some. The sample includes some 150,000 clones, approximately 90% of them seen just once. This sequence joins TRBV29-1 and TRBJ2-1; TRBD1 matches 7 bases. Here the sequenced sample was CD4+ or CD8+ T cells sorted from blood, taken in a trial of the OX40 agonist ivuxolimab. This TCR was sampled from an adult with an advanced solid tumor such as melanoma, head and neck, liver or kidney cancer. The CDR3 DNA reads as TGCAGCGTTGACGAACCACCGGGACAGAGCAATGAGCAGTTCTTC. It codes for CSVDEPPGQSNEQFF.